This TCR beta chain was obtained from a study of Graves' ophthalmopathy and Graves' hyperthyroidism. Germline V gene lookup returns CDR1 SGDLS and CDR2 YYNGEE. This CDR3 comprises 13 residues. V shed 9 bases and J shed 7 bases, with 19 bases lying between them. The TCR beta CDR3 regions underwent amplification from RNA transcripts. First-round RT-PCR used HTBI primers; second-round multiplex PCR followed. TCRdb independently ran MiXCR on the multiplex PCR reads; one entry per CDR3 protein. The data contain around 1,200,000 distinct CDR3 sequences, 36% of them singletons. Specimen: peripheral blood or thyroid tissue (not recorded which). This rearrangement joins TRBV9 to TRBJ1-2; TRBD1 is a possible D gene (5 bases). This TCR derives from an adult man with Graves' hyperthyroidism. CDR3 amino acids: CANLPGRDSGYTF. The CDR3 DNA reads TGTGCCAACCTGCCGGGCCGGGACTCTGGCTACACCTTC.